This TCR beta chain is drawn from a study of CXCR3-negative and CXCR3-positive naive CD8 T cells. Notes on the study in general: Naive cells positive for CXCR3 carried more hydrophobic TRB CDR3s than CXCR3-negative ones.

Concerning this clonotype itself: Its antigen is still unknown.

Germline CDR1 is SEHNR and CDR2 is FQNEAQ (reference sequence). CDR3 length: 16 amino acids. Researchers prepared the TRB cDNA libraries using 5' RACE with UMI labels. Following a re-call of the 5' RACE reads, TCRdb has one entry per CDR3 protein and lacks DNA. The sample totals about 150,000 distinct CDR3 sequences. The sequence was collected from a human donor in good health. Some clones in this sample may be carry-over from other donors' samples. Material: naive CXCR3+ CD8+ T cells from blood. As for subset: CD45RO-CCR7+CD27+CD95- naive CD8+ T cells expressing CXCR3 (TNR3+). The chain joins TRBV7-9 to TRBJ1-3; TCRdb lists TRBD1, though no DNA is available to test this call. CDR3 residues: CASSPEGEYSGNTIYF.